This T cell receptor (beta chain) was captured in a study of CD8+CD57+ T cells in acquired aplastic anemia. The sequenced patients had an expansion of CD8+CD57+ cells seen by flow cytometry. Germline assignment: CDR1 DFQATT and CDR2 SNEGSKA (reference sequence). Between the trimmed V and J ends, which lost 5 bases and 4 bases, there was a span of 15 bases. CDR3 size: 14 residues. TCR beta VDJ combinations and CDR3 sequences were profiled from genomic DNA. MiXCR, run by TCRdb on the reads, gives a single entry per CDR3 protein. Seen here are roughly 160,000 distinct CDR3 sequences, 70% to 75% observed once, and the top ten hold about 50%.

The sequence came from a human donor with aplastic anemia. Sequencing was performed on sorted CD4+, CD8+, or CD8+CD57+ T cells (not recorded which) from PBMCs. J is TRBJ2-4 and V is TRBV20-1; tentatively, D is TRBD1 or TRBD2 (5 bases each). Here the CDR3 reads CSAPSGALKNIQYF. DNA of the CDR3: TGCAGTGCTCCCTCCGGGGCCCTGAAAAACATTCAGTACTTC.